This T cell receptor (beta chain) was sequenced in a study of cytomegalovirus exposure and HLA in healthy donors. Overall study findings and caveats: Analysis was carried out at a later point, and it linked a missense DCLRE1C variant to TCR beta V- and J-gene trimming. Cytomegalovirus-associated status was assigned to more than 150 TCR beta chains. Beyond CMV serostatus, there was no information to go on about immune exposure.

PCR employed 60 Vbeta and 13 Jbeta primers. This table comes from immunoSEQ multiplex PCR, and its TCRdb copy is limited to in-frame clones, with some not included. The sample consists of 110,000 to 150,000 clones, around 9.7% of them appearing once. Per the germline V gene, CDR1 is MNHEY and CDR2 is SMNVEV (reference sequence). Trimming removed 8 bases at V and 7 bases at J, with 15 bases between. The CDR3 is made up of 13 amino acids. Points on this clone: As yet, its antigen is unknown.

This sequence was found in a man aged 45-60 years in good health and CMV-seronegative. The sequencing sample was made of PBMCs. The V and J genes are TRBV27 and TRBJ2-1; D perhaps matches TRBD2 (5 bases). This CDR3 reads CASGLTVGNEQFF. The CDR3 DNA follows: TGTGCCAGCGGACTTACCGTGGGTAATGAGCAGTTCTTC.